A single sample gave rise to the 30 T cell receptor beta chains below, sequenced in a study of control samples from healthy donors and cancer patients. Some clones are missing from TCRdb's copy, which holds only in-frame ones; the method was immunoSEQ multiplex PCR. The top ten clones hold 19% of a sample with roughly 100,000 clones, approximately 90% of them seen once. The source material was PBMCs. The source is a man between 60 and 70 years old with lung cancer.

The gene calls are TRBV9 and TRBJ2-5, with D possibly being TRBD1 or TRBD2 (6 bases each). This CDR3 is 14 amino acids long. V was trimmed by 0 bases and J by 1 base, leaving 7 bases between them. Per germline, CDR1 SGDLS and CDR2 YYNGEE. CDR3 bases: TGTGCCAGCAGCGTAGGGGGGGCCCAAGAGACCCAGTACTTC. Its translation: CASSVGGAQETQYF.

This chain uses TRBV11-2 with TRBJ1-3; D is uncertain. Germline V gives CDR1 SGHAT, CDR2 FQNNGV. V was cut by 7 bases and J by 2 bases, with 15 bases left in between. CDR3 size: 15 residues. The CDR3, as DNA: TGTGCCAGCAAGCTGGGATATGTTCCTGGAAACACCATATATTTT. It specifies CASKLGYVPGNTIYF.

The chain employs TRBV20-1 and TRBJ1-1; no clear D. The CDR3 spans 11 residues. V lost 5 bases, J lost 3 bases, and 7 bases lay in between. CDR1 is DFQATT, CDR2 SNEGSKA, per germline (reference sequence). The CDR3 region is CSAGRDTEAFF. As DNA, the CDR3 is TGCAGTGCTGGAAGGGACACTGAAGCTTTCTTT.

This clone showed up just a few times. The CDR3 nucleotides are TGTGCCACACTGGGACTAGCGGGGGGAAAAGAGACCCAGTACTTC. Protein product: CATLGLAGGKETQYF. This chain links TRBV7-9 with TRBJ2-5; TRBD2 matches at 15 bases. CDR1 is SEHNR, CDR2 FQNEAQ, per germline (reference sequence). The CDR3 is 15 amino acids. V dropped 10 bases and J dropped 3; count of bases not matched to a gene: 6. The full variable domain, with the rest looked up from reference TRBV7-9 and TRBJ2-5, is DTGVSQNPRHKITKRGQNVTFRCDPISEHNRLYWYRQTLGQGPEFLTYFQNEAQLEKSRLLSDRFSAERPKGSFSTLEIQRTEQGDSAMYLCATLGLAGGKETQYFGPGTRLLVL.

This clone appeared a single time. The CDR3 coding sequence is TGTGCCAGCTCACCGCCGTGGACCGGGACAGGGGGCACCGGGGAGCTGTTTTTT. Translated: CASSPPWTGTGGTGELFF. The genes are TRBV18 and TRBJ2-2; 11 nucleotides line up with TRBD1. J gave up 4 bases and V 3 bases, and 10 bases lay outside the gene matches. Germline CDR1 is KGHSH and CDR2 is LQKENI. The CDR3 totals 18 residues.

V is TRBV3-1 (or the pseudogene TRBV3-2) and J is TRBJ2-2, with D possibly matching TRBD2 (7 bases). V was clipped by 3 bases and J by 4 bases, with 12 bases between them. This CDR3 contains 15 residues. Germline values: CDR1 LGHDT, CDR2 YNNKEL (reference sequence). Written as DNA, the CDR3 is TGTGCCAGCAGCCAGGGGGGGGCCTTCACCGGGGAGCTGTTTTTT. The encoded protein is CASSQGGAFTGELFF.

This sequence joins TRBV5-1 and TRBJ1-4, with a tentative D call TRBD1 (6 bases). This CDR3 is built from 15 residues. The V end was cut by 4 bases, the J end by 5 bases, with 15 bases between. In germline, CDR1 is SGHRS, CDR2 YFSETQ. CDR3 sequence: CASSLDTGRNEKLFF. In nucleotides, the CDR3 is TGCGCCAGCAGCCTTGACACAGGGAGAAATGAAAAACTGTTTTTT.

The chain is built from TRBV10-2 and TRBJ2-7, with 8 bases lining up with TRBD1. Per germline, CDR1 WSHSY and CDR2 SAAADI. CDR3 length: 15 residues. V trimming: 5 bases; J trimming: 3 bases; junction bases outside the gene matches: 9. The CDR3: CASSTGQGSLYEQYF. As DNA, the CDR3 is TGCGCCAGCAGTACCGGACAGGGATCGCTCTACGAGCAGTACTTC.

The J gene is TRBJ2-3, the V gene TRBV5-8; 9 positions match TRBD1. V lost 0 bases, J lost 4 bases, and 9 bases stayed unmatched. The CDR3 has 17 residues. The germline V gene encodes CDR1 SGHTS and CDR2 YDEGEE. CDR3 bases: TGTGCCAGCAGCTTGGCGGGTACAGGGGGCTTATCAGATACGCAGTATTTT. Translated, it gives CASSLAGTGGLSDTQYF.

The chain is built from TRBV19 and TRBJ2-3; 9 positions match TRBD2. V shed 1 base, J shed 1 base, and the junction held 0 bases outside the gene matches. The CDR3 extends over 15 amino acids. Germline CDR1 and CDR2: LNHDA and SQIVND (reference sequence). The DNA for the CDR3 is TGTGCCAGTAGTATAGGGACTAGCGGCACAGATACGCAGTATTTT. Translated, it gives CASSIGTSGTDTQYF.

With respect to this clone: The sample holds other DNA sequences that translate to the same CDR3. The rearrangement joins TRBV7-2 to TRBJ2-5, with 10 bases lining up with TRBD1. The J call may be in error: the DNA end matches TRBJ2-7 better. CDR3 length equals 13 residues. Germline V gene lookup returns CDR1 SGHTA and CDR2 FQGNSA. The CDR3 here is CASSRDRGNEQYF. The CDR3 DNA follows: TGTGCCAGCAGCCGGGACAGGGGCAACGAGCAGTACTTC.

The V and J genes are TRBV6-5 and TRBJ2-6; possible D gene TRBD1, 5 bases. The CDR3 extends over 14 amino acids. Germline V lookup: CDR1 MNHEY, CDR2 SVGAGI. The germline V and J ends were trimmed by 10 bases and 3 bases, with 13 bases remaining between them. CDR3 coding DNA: TGTGCCACCACTTGGACAAGTGGGGCCAACGTCCTGACTTTC. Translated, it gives CATTWTSGANVLTF.

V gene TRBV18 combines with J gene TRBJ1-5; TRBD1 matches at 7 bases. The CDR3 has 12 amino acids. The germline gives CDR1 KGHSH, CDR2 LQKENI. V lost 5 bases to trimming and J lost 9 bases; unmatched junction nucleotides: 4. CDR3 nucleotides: TGTGCCAGCTCATTGACAGGGATGCCCCAGCATTTT. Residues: CASSLTGMPQHF.

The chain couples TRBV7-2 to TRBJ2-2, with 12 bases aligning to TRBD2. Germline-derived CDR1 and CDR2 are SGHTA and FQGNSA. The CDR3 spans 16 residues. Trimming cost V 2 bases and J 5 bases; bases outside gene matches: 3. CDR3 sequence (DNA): TGTGCCAGCAGCTTACTAGCGGGGGGGCGAACCGGGGAGCTGTTTTTT. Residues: CASSLLAGGRTGELFF.

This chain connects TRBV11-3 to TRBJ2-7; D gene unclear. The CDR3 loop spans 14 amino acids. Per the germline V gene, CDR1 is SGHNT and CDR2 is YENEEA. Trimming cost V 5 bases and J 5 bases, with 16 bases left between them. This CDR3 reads CASSPGDRPDEQYF. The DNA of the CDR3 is TGTGCCAGCAGCCCCGGTGATCGGCCAGACGAGCAGTACTTC.

The CDR3 nucleotides read TGTGCCAGCAGAATGGGGACCCTATACGATTCCTACGAGCAGTACTTC. This encodes CASRMGTLYDSYEQYF. The V call is TRBV27, the J call TRBJ2-7; D is perhaps TRBD1 or TRBD2 (5 bases each). Trimming left V 6 bases short and J 1 base short, with 19 bases between. This CDR3 has 16 residues. Per germline, CDR1 MNHEY and CDR2 SMNVEV (reference sequence).

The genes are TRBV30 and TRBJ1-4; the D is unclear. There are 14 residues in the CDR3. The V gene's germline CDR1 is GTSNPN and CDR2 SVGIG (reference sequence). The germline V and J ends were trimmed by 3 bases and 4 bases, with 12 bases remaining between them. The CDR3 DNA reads TGTGCCTGGAGGGACGGGTGGTTTAATGAAAAACTGTTTTTT. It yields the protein CAWRDGWFNEKLFF.

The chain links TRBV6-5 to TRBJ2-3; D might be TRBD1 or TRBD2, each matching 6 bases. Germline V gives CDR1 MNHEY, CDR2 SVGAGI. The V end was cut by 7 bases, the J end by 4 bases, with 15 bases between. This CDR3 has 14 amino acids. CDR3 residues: CASTIGGPADTQYF. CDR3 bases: TGTGCCAGCACCATAGGGGGGCCGGCAGATACGCAGTATTTT.

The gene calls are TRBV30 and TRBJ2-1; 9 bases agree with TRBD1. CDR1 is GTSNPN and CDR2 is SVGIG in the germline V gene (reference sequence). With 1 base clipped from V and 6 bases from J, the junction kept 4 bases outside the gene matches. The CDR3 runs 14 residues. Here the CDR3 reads CAWSGRDRANEQFF. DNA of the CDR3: TGTGCCTGGAGTGGCCGGGACAGGGCCAATGAGCAGTTCTTC.

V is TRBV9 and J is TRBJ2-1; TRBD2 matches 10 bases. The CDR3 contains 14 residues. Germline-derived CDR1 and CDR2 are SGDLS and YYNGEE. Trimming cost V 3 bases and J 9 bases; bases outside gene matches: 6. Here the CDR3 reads CASSAPGLALEQFF. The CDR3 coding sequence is TGTGCCAGCAGCGCCCCGGGACTAGCGCTTGAGCAGTTCTTC.

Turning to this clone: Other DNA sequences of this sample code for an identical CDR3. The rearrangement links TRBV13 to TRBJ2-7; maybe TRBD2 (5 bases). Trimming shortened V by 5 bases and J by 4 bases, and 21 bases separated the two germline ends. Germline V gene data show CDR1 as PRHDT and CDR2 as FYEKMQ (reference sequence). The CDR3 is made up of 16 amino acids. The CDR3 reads CASSQTPSGILYEQYF. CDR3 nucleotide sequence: TGTGCCAGCAGCCAAACGCCAAGCGGTATCCTATACGAGCAGTACTTC.

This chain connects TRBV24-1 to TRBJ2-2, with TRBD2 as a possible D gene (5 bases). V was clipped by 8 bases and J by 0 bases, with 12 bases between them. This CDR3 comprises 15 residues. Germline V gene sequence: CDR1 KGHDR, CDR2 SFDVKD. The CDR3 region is CATMDPGSNTGELFF. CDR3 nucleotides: TGTGCCACCATGGATCCGGGATCGAACACCGGGGAGCTGTTTTTT.

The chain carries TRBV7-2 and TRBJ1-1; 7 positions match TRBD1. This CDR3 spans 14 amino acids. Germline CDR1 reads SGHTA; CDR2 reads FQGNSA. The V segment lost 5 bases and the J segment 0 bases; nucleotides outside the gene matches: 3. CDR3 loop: CASSPDRVNTEAFF. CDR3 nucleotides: TGTGCCAGCAGCCCCGACAGGGTGAACACTGAAGCTTTCTTT.

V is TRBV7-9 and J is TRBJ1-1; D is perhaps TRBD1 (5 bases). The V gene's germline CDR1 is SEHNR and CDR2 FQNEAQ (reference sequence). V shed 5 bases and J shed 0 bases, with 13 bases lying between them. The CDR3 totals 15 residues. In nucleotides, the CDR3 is TGTGCCAGCAGCCCCTACGGGGGGGTGAACACTGAAGCTTTCTTT. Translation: CASSPYGGVNTEAFF.

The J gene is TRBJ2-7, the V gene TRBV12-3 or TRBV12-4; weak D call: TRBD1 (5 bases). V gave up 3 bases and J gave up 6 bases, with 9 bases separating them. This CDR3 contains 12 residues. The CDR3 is CASSFQGREQYV. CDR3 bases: TGTGCCAGCAGTTTCCAGGGCCGCGAGCAGTACGTC.

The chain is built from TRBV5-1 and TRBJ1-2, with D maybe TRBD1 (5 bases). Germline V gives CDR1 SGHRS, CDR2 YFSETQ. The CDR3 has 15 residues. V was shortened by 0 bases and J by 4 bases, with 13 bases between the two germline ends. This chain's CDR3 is CASSLGGGEPYGYTF. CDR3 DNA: TGCGCCAGCAGCTTGGGTGGAGGGGAGCCCTATGGCTACACCTTC.

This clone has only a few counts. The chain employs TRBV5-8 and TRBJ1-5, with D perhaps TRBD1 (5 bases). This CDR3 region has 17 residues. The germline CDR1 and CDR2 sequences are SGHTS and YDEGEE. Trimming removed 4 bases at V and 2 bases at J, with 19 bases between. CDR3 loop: CASSDTLGGYGNQPQHF. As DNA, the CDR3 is TGTGCCAGCAGCGATACGCTTGGGGGGTATGGCAATCAGCCCCAGCATTTT.

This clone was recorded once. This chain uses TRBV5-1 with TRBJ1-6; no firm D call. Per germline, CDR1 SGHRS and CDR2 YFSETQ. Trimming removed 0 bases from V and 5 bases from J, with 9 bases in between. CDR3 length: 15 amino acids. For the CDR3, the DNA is TGCGCCAGCAGCTTGGGGGCAGGCAATAATTCACCCCTCCACTTT. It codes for CASSLGAGNNSPLHF.

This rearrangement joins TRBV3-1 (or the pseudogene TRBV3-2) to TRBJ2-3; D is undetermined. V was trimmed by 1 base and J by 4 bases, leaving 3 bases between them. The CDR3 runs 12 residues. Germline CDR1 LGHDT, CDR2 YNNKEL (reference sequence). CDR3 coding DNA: TGTGCCAGCAGCCAAGCTTCAGATACGCAGTATTTT. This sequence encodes CASSQASDTQYF.

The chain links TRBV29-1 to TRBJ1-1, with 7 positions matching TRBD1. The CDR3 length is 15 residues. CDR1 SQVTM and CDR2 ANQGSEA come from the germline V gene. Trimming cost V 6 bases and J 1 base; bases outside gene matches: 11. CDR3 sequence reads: CSVAGTENQNTEAFF. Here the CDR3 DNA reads TGCAGCGTGGCTGGGACAGAAAACCAGAACACTGAAGCTTTCTTT.